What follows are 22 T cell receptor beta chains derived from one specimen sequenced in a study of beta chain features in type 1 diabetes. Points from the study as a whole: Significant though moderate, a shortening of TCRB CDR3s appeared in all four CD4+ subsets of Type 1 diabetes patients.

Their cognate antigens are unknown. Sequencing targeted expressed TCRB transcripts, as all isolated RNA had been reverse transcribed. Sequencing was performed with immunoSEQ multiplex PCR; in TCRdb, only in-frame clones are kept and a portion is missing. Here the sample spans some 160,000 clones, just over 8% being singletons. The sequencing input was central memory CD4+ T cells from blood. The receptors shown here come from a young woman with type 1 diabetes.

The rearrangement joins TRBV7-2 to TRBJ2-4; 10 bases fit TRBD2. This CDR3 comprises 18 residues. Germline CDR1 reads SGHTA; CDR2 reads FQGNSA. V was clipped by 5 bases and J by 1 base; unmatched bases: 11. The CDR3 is CASSVPASGGLAKNIQYF. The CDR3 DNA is TGTGCCAGCAGCGTCCCGGCTAGCGGGGGCCTTGCCAAAAACATTCAGTACTTC.

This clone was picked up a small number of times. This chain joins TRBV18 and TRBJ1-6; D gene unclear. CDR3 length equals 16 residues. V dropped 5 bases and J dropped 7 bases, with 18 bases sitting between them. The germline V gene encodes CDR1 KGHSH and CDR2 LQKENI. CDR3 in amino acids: CASSNMQYGENSPLHF. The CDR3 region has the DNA TGTGCCAGCTCAAATATGCAGTACGGAGAGAATTCACCCCTCCACTTT.

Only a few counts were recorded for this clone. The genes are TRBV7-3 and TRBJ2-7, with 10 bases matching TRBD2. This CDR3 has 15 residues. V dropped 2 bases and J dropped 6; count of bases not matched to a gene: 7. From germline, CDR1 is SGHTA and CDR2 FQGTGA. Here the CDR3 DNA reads TGTGCCAGCAGCTTACAGCTAGCGGGAGTATCCGAGCAGTACTTC. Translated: CASSLQLAGVSEQYF.

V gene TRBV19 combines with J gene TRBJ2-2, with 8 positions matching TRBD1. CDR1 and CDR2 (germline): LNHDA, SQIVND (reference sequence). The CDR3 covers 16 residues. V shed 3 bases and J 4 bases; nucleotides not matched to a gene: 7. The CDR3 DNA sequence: TGTGCCAGTAGTATTTCGGCAGGGGGCGGCACCGGGGAGCTGTTTTTT. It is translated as CASSISAGGGTGELFF. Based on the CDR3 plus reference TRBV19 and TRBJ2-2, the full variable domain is DGGITQSPKYLFRKEGQNVTLSCEQNLNHDAMYWYRQDPGQGLRLIYYSQIVNDFQKGDIAEGYSVSREKKESFPLTVTSAQKNPTAFYLCASSISAGGGTGELFFGEGSRLTVL.

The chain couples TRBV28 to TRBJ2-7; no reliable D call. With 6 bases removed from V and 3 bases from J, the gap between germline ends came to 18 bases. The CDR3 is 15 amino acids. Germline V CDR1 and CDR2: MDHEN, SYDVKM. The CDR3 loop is CASSYKDRRIYEQYF. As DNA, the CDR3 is TGTGCCAGCAGCTACAAAGACCGCAGGATCTACGAGCAGTACTTC.

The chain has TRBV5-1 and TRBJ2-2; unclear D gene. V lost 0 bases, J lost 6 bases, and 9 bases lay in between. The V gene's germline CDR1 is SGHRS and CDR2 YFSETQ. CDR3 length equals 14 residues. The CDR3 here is CASSLERQSGELFF. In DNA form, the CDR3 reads TGCGCCAGCAGCTTGGAGAGGCAATCCGGGGAGCTGTTTTTT. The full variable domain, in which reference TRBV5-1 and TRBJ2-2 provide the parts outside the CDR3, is KAGVTQTPRYLIKTRGQQVTLSCSPISGHRSVSWYQQTPGQGLQFLFEYFSETQRNKGNFPGRFSGRQFSNSRSEMNVSTLELGDSALYLCASSLERQSGELFFGEGSRLTVL.

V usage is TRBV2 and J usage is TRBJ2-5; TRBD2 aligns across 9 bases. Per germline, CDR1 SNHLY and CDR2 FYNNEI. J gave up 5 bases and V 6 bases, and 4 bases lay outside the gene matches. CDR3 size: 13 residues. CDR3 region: CASSYGLAETQYF. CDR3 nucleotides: TGTGCCAGCAGCTACGGACTAGCGGAGACCCAGTACTTC.

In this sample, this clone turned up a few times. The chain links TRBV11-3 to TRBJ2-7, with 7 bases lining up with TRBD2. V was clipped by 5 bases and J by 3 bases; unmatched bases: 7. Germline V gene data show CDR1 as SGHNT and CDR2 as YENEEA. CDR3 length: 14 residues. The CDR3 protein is CASSHGGGGYEQYF. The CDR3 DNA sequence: TGTGCCAGCAGCCACGGCGGGGGTGGCTACGAGCAGTACTTC.

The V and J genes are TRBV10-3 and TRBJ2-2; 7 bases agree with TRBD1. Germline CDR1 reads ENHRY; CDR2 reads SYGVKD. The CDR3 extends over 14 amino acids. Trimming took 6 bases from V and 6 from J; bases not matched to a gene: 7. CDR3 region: CAISDRVGAGELFF. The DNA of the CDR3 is TGTGCCATCAGCGACAGGGTCGGCGCCGGGGAGCTGTTTTTT.

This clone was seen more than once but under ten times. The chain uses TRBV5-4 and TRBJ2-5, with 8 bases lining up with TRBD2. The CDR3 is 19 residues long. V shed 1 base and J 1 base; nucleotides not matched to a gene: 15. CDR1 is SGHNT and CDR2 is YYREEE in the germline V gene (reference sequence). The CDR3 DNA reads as TGTGCCAGCAGCTTGTATCGCGGGGGGATACTAATACTCCAAGAGACCCAGTACTTC. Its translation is CASSLYRGGILILQETQYF. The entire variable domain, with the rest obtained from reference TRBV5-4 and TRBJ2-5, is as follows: ETGVTQSPTHLIKTRGQQVTLRCSSQSGHNTVSWYQQALGQGPQFIFQYYREEENGRGNFPPRFSGLQFPNYSSELNVNALELDDSALYLCASSLYRGGILILQETQYFGPGTRLLVL.

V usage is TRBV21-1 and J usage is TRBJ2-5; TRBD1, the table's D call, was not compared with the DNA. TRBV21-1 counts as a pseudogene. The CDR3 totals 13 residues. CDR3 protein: CASSTRTEETQYF. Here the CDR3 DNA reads TGTGCCAGCAGCACACGGACAGAAGAGACCCAGTACTTC.

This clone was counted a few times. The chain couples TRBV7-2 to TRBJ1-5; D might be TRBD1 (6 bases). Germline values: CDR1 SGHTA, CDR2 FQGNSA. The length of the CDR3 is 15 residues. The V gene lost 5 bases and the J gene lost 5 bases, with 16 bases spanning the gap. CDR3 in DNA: TGTGCCAGCAGCCCGGATGGCAGGGGCTATCAGCCCCAGCATTTT. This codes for CASSPDGRGYQPQHF.

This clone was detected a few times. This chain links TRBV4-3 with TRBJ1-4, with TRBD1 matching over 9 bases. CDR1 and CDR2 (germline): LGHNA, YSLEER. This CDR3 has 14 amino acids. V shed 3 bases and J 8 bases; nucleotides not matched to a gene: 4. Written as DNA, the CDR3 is TGCGCCAGCAGCCACCAGGACAGGGGAGAAAAACTGTTTTTT. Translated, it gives CASSHQDRGEKLFF.

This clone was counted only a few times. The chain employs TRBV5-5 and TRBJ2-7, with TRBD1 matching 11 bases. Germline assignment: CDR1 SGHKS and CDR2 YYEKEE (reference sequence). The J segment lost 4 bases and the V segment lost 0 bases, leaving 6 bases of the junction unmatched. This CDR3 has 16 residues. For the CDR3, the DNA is TGTGCCAGCAGCTTGGCGGGACAGGGGGAGATATACGAGCAGTACTTC. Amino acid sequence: CASSLAGQGEIYEQYF.

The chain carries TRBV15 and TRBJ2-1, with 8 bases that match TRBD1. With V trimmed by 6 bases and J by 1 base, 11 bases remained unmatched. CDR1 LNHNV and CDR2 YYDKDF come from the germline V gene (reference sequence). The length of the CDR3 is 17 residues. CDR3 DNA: TGTGCCACCAGTGGACAGGGTTTGAGTGGGTCCTACAATGAGCAGTTCTTC. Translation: CATSGQGLSGSYNEQFF.

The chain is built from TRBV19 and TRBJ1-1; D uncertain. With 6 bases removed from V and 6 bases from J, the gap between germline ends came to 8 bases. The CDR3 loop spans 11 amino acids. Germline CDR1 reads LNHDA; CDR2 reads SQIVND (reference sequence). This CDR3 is CASRPTAEAFF. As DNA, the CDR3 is TGTGCCAGTAGACCCACAGCTGAAGCTTTCTTT.

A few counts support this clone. The CDR3 nucleotides read TGTGCCAGCAGTTTAGGAGGGGTTGGAGAAAAACTGTTTTTT. As protein: CASSLGGVGEKLFF. The genes are TRBV28 and TRBJ1-4, with a weak D call TRBD1 (5 bases). There are 14 residues in the CDR3. The germline V and J ends were trimmed by 2 bases and 8 bases, with 12 bases remaining between them. Germline assignment: CDR1 MDHEN and CDR2 SYDVKM.

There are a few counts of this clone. The CDR3: CASSSTRGSNTEAFF. In DNA, the CDR3 is TGTGCCAGCAGCTCCACCAGGGGGTCAAACACTGAAGCTTTCTTT. The V call is TRBV7-2, the J call TRBJ1-1; 7 nucleotides align to TRBD1. The CDR3 extends over 15 amino acids. CDR1 and CDR2 from the germline V gene are SGHTA and FQGNSA. The V and J ends lost 4 bases and 2 bases, in that order; junction bases with no gene match: 7.

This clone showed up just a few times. As DNA, the CDR3 is TGTGCCATCAGTGAATTGACAGGGTCCTACGAGCAGTACTTC. Its translation is CAISELTGSYEQYF. The chain carries TRBV10-3 and TRBJ2-7, with 7 bases fitting TRBD1. Germline V gene sequence: CDR1 ENHRY, CDR2 SYGVKD. This CDR3 spans 14 amino acids. V was clipped by 3 bases and J by 1 base; unmatched bases: 3.

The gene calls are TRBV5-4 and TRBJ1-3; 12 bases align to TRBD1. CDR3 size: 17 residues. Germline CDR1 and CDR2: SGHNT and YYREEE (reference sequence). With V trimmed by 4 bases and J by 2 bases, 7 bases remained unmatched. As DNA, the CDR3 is TGTGCCAGCAGCCGGGACAGGGGGCGAGGTACTGGAAACACCATATATTTT. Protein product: CASSRDRGRGTGNTIYF. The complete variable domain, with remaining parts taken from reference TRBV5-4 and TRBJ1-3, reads ETGVTQSPTHLIKTRGQQVTLRCSSQSGHNTVSWYQQALGQGPQFIFQYYREEENGRGNFPPRFSGLQFPNYSSELNVNALELDDSALYLCASSRDRGRGTGNTIYFGEGSWLTVV.

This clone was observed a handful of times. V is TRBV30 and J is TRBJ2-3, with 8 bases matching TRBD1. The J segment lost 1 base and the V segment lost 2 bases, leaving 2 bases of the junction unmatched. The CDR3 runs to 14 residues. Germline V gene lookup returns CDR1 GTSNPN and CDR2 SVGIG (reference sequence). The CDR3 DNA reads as TGTGCCTGGAGTAGGGGACAGGGCACAGATACGCAGTATTTT. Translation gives CAWSRGQGTDTQYF.

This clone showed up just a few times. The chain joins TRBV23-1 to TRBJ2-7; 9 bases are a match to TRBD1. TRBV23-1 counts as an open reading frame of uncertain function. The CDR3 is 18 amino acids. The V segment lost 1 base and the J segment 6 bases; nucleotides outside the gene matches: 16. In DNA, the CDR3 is TGCGCCAGCAGTCAATGTAACTCCGTCGACAGGGGGTACGGCGAGCAGTACTTC. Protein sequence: CASSQCNSVDRGYGEQYF.